The 5 T cell receptor beta chains presented below share a single source sample, sequenced in a study of identical twins. TCRdb reprocessed the 5' RACE reads with MiXCR, giving one entry per CDR3 protein. Here the sample spans some 96,000 distinct CDR3 sequences, 5.9% being singletons. The sample comprised memory T cells sorted from blood. The receptors were sampled from a woman aged 45-59 years in good health.

This clonotype has a count of ten or more. The chain couples TRBV11-2 to TRBJ2-3, with 7 bases lining up with TRBD2. The ends lost 3 bases at V and 4 bases at J; junction bases unmatched: 13. There are 17 residues in the CDR3. Germline V gives CDR1 SGHAT, CDR2 FQNNGV. CDR3 coding DNA: TGTGCCAGCAGCTTGGATCTTGGTGCGGGAGCGGCAGATACGCAGTATTTT. Its translation is CASSLDLGAGAADTQYF.

This clonotype was counted at least ten times. The V and J genes are TRBV9 and TRBJ1-4, with 9 bases identical to TRBD1. The germline gives CDR1 SGDLS, CDR2 YYNGEE. The ends lost 5 bases at V and 7 bases at J; junction bases unmatched: 3. The CDR3 extends over 13 amino acids. The CDR3 is CASSRTGVEKLFF. In nucleotides, the CDR3 is TGTGCCAGCAGTCGGACAGGGGTTGAAAAACTGTTTTTT.

This clonotype was detected many times. The chain couples TRBV5-1 to TRBJ2-1; 9 nucleotides line up with TRBD1. Germline values: CDR1 SGHRS, CDR2 YFSETQ. This CDR3 region has 14 residues. The trim removed 4 bases at V and 9 bases at J, leaving 8 bases unmatched. The CDR3 loop is CASSPGQGRAEQFF. The CDR3 DNA is TGCGCCAGCAGCCCGGGACAGGGAAGGGCTGAGCAGTTCTTC.

This clonotype was seen many times. The chain joins TRBV12-3 or TRBV12-4 to TRBJ2-1; unclear D gene. The CDR3 sequence is 12 residues long. V lost 1 base and J lost 7, with 5 bases in between. The CDR3 DNA reads TGTGCCAGCAGTTTAGGTCGGAATGAGCAGTTCTTC. Its protein product is CASSLGRNEQFF.

The sample holds many counts of this clonotype. This sequence joins TRBV4-1 and TRBJ1-5; D not resolved. Germline-derived CDR1 and CDR2 are MGHRA and YSYEKL. Trimming shortened V by 6 bases and J by 1 base, and 10 bases separated the two germline ends. The CDR3 length is 14 residues. CDR3 amino acids: CASRETGSNQPQHF. CDR3 bases: TGCGCCAGCAGAGAAACGGGGAGCAATCAGCCCCAGCATTTT.